These 13 T cell receptor beta chains came from one sample sequenced in a study of shared clonotypes between healthy human individuals. Terminally differentiated effector memory CD45RA+ cells were excluded from the naive CD8 cells, which were CD45RO-negative and positively selected for CCR7. The table came from immunoSEQ multiplex PCR; TCRdb's copy has only in-frame clones and leaves some out. The sample lists about 820,000 clones; 80% to 95% were seen once. Sequenced material: naive CD8+ T cells sorted from blood. These receptors were taken from a man aged 30 to 45 in good health.

This rearrangement joins TRBV19 to TRBJ2-4, with 7 bases fitting TRBD2. This CDR3 comprises 17 residues. V trimming: 6 bases; J trimming: 5 bases; junction bases outside the gene matches: 16. Germline loops: CDR1 LNHDA, CDR2 SQIVND (reference sequence). The CDR3 reads CASREGLDGFNQNIQYF. Here the CDR3 DNA reads TGTGCCAGTAGAGAAGGACTAGATGGCTTTAACCAAAACATTCAGTACTTC.

The gene calls are TRBV7-9 and TRBJ2-3, with 10 bases matching TRBD1. CDR1 and CDR2 (germline): SEHNR, FQNEAQ (reference sequence). V lost 1 base, J lost 3 bases, and 1 base stayed unmatched. The CDR3 is 15 residues long. The CDR3 bases are TGTGCCAGCAGCTTAGGACAGGGGGCGACAGATACGCAGTATTTT. Amino acids: CASSLGQGATDTQYF.

The J gene is TRBJ2-2, the V gene TRBV7-9; no clear D gene. V shed 5 bases and J shed 5 bases, with 9 bases lying between them. The CDR3 spans 13 residues. Germline V gene lookup returns CDR1 SEHNR and CDR2 FQNEAQ (reference sequence). This CDR3 is CASSLLLTGELFF. The CDR3 DNA follows: TGTGCCAGCAGCCTACTCCTTACCGGGGAGCTGTTTTTT.

V is TRBV7-6 and J is TRBJ2-1, with D possibly being TRBD1 (5 bases). The germline V gene encodes CDR1 SGHVS and CDR2 FNYEAQ. V was clipped by 2 bases and J by 7 bases, with 12 bases between them. The CDR3 is made up of 14 amino acids. The CDR3 sequence is CASSLLQGGNEQFF. CDR3 DNA: TGTGCCAGCAGCTTACTCCAGGGCGGAAATGAGCAGTTCTTC.

V and J are TRBV4-1 and TRBJ2-1, with 8 bases fitting TRBD1. V shed 4 bases and J 1 base; nucleotides not matched to a gene: 9. CDR3 length: 17 amino acids. Germline CDR1 and CDR2: MGHRA and YSYEKL. The DNA of the CDR3 is TGCGCCAGCAGCCCCAGACAGGGGTTTGAGTCCTACAATGAGCAGTTCTTC. It is translated as CASSPRQGFESYNEQFF.

The gene calls are TRBV28 and TRBJ2-7; D may be TRBD1 (6 bases). Germline loops: CDR1 MDHEN, CDR2 SYDVKM. The CDR3 totals 21 residues. The ends were cut back, 4 bases at V and 2 bases at J, with 33 bases in the middle. CDR3 sequence reads: CASSSLIRNRAAPKDPYEQYF. CDR3 bases: TGTGCCAGCAGTTCTTTAATTCGGAACAGGGCGGCCCCTAAGGATCCCTACGAGCAGTACTTC.

This chain joins TRBV7-6 and TRBJ1-1; 7 bases fit TRBD1. CDR3 length: 14 residues. Germline values: CDR1 SGHVS, CDR2 FNYEAQ. With V trimmed by 5 bases and J by 4 bases, 7 bases remained unmatched. The CDR3: CASSQASGGTEAFF. CDR3 in DNA: TGTGCCAGCAGCCAAGCGTCAGGGGGCACTGAAGCTTTCTTT.

This chain connects TRBV27 to TRBJ2-5; 9 positions match TRBD2. V shed 5 bases and J 5 bases; nucleotides not matched to a gene: 12. The CDR3 spans 16 residues. Germline CDR1 MNHEY, CDR2 SMNVEV (reference sequence). The CDR3 region is CASSRAGSGSRETQYF. CDR3 in DNA: TGTGCCAGCAGTAGGGCCGGTAGCGGGAGTCGGGAGACCCAGTACTTC.

The chain carries TRBV7-9 and TRBJ2-2; 10 bases are shared with TRBD2. The J segment lost 7 bases and the V segment lost 4 bases, leaving 9 bases of the junction unmatched. The CDR3 runs 16 residues. The germline V gene encodes CDR1 SEHNR and CDR2 FQNEAQ (reference sequence). CDR3 sequence: CASSSLLAGDGGELFF. The CDR3 DNA is TGTGCCAGCAGCTCGCTCCTAGCGGGAGACGGCGGGGAGCTGTTTTTT.

This chain links TRBV15 with TRBJ2-7, with a weak D call TRBD2 (6 bases). CDR1 and CDR2 from the germline V gene are LNHNV and YYDKDF (reference sequence). The CDR3 consists of 15 residues. V lost 2 bases and J 3 bases, leaving 14 bases between the germline ends. DNA of the CDR3: TGTGCCACCAGCAGAACGTCGGCGGGAAGCTACGAGCAGTACTTC. Residues: CATSRTSAGSYEQYF.

This chain links TRBV15 with TRBJ2-7, with TRBD1 matching 8 bases. V was clipped by 6 bases and J by 2 bases; unmatched bases: 6. This CDR3 has 14 residues. CDR1 LNHNV and CDR2 YYDKDF come from the germline V gene (reference sequence). The CDR3 coding sequence is TGTGCCACCAGTCCGACAGGGGAGACCTACGAGCAGTACTTC. It is translated as CATSPTGETYEQYF.

With respect to this clone: This CDR3 is also generated by other DNA sequences in the sample. The CDR3 DNA sequence: TGTGCCAGCAGTTTGGGGGGGTACAATGAGCAGTTCTTC. This codes for CASSLGGYNEQFF. The rearrangement uses TRBV27 and TRBJ2-1; 7 positions match TRBD2. This CDR3 region has 13 residues. With V trimmed by 3 bases and J by 4 bases, 0 bases remained unmatched. CDR1 MNHEY and CDR2 SMNVEV come from the germline V gene (reference sequence).

This clone was seen more than once but under ten times. The J gene is TRBJ2-1, the V gene TRBV10-2; D not certain. V was trimmed by 4 bases and J by 4 bases, leaving 8 bases between them. Germline CDR1 is WSHSY and CDR2 is SAAADI. The CDR3 has 13 amino acids. CDR3 coding DNA: TGCGCCAGCAGTGGAATAGGGTACAATGAGCAGTTCTTC. Residues: CASSGIGYNEQFF.